Listed below are T cell receptor beta chains from one sample, sequenced in a study of Ad26.COV2.S vaccination and SARS-CoV-2 variants. The data were produced by immunoSEQ multiplex PCR, yet TCRdb's version contains in-frame clones alone and is incomplete. The repertoire holds roughly 320,000 clones, around 90% seen once, with about 3.4% in the top ten. Sequenced material: peripheral blood, taken in a trial of Ad26.COV2.S vaccine versus placebo. The source is a person between 18 and 60 years old who received the Ad26.COV2.S COVID-19 vaccine or a placebo. Both conserved end residues are part of each CDR3. A D gene is named only where the DNA matches it firmly.

TRBV27	TRBJ1-5	.	TGTGCCAGCAGTTTTGGCGCAGGCAATCAGCCCCAGCATTTT	CASSFGAGNQPQHF
TRBV9	TRBJ1-1	.	TGTGCCAGCAGCAGACAGACAGGATCCCACACTGAAGCTTTCTTT	CASSRQTGSHTEAFF
TRBV5-1	TRBJ2-5	TRBD1	TGCGCCAGCAGCCCGGACAGGGTACAAGAGACCCAGTACTTC	CASSPDRVQETQYF
TRBV2	TRBJ1-6	TRBD1	TGTGCCAGCAGTGACGGGACAGGGTATTCACCCCTCCACTTT	CASSDGTGYSPLHF
TRBV29-1	TRBJ1-4	.	TGCAGCGTTGAAGAAACGTCAGGGTCAGAAAAACTGTTTTTT	CSVEETSGSEKLFF
TRBV5-1	TRBJ2-7	TRBD2	TGCGCCAGCAGCTTGGTGGCTAGCGGGGGTTCGAACGAGCAGTACTTC	CASSLVASGGSNEQYF
TRBV29-1	TRBJ1-1	.	TGCAGCGTTGAAAGTTGGGCCAGGGCGAACACTGAAGCTTTCTTT	CSVESWARANTEAFF
TRBV7-9	TRBJ1-1	TRBD1	TGTGCCAGCAGCCCCACAGGGGGAAGGGAAGCTTTCTTT	CASSPTGGREAFF
TRBV19	TRBJ1-2	.	TGTGCCAGTAGTCCTCAGGACGGTAACTATGGCTACACCTTC	CASSPQDGNYGYTF
TRBV7-6	TRBJ1-5	.	TGTGCCAGCAGCTTAGTGGCAGGGAATAGCAATCAGCCCCAGCATTTT	CASSLVAGNSNQPQHF